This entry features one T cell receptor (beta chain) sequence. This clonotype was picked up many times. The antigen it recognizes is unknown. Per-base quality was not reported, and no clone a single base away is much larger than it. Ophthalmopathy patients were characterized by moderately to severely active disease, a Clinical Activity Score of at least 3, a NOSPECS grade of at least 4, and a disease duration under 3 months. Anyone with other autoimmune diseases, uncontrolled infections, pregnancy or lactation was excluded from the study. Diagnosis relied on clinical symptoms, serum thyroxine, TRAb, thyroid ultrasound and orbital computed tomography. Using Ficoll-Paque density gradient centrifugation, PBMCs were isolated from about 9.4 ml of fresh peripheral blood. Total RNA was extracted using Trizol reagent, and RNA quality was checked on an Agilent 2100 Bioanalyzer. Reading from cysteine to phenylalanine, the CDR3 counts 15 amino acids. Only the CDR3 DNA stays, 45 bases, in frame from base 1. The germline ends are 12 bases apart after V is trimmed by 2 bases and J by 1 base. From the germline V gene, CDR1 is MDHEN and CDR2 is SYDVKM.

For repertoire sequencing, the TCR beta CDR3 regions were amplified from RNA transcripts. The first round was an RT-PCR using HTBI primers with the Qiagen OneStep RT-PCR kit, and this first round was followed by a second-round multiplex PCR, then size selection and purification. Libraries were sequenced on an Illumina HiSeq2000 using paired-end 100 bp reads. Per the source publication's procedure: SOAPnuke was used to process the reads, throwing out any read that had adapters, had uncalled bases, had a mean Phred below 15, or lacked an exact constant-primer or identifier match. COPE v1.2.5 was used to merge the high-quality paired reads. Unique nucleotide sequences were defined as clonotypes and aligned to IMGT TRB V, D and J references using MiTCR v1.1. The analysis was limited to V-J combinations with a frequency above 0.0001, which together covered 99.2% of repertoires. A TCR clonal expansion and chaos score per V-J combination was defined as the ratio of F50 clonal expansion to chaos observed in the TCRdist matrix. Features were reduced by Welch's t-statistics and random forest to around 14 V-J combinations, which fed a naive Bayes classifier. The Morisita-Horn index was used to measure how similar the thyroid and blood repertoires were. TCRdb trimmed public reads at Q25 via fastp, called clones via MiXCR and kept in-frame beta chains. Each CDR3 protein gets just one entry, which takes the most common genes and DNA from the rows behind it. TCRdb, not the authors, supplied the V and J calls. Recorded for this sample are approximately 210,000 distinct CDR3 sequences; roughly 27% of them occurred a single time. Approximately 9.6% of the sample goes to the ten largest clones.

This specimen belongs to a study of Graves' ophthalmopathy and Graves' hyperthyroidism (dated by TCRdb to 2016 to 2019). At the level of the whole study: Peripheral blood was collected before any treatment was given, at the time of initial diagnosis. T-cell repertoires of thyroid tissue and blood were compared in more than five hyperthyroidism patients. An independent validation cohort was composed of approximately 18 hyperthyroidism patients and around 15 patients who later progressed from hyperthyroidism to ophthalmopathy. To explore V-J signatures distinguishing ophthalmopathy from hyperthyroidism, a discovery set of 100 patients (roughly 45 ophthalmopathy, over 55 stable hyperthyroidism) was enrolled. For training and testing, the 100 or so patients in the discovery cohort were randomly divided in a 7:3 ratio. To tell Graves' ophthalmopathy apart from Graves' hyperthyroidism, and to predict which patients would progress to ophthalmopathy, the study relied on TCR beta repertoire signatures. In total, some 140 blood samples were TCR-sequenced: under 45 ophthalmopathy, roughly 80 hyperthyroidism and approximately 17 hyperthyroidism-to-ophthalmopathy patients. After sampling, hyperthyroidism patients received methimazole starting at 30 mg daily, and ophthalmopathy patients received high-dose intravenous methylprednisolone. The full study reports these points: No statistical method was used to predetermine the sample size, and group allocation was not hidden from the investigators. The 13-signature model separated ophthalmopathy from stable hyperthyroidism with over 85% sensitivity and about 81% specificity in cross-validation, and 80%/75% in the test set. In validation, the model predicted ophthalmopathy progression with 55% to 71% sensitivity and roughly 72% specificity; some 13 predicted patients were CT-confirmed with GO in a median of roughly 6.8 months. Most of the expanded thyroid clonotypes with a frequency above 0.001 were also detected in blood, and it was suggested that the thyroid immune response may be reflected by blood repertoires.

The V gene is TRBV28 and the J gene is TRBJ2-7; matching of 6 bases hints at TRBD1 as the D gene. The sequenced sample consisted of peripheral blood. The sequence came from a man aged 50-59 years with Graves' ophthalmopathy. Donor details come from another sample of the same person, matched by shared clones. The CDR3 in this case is CASSLEQGWSYEQYF. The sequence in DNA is TGTGCCAGCAGTTTAGAACAGGGTTGGTCCTACGAGCAGTACTTC.